The rows below give T cell receptor beta chains drawn from one sample of a study of regulatory T cells in long-lasting Graves disease. Each CDR3 protein is one row after TCRdb ran MiXCR on the multiplex PCR reads. The data contain 350,000 to 500,000 distinct CDR3 sequences, 11% to 15% of them seen just once; the ten biggest clones take up approximately 19%. These sequences were also reported in another study, on T cells in Graves' hyperthyroidism and ophthalmopathy.

Sequencing used peripheral blood mononuclear cells (PBMCs), obtained at new diagnosis, from a patient treated with antithyroid drugs. The receptor set was obtained from a woman aged 45-60 years with Graves disease. The CDR3 runs from the conserved cysteine through the conserved F or W. D genes are given only for firm matches. Some rows mark clone size as missing; the rest say once, few, many or name a class of expanded clone.

-	TRBV28	-	TRBJ2-3	TGTGCCAGGCACACAGATACGCAGTATTTT	CARHTDTQYF
-	TRBV5-4	many	TRBJ1-1	TGCGCCAGCAGCTTGGTGGGGGACACTGAAGCTTTCTTT	CASSLVGDTEAFF
-	TRBV2	-	TRBJ1-5	TGTGCCAGCAGCTGGAGCAATAGCAATCAGCCCCAGCATTTT	CASSWSNSNQPQHF
-	TRBV5-1	many	TRBJ2-7	TGCGCCAGCAGCTTGGGCGGTGGGAACGAGCAGTACTTC	CASSLGGGNEQYF
TRBD1	TRBV28	many	TRBJ2-5	TGTGCCAGCAGTTCCATGCCTCGCAGGGGGAGTGGGGAGACCCAGTACTTC	CASSSMPRRGSGETQYF
TRBD1	TRBV12-3/TRBV12-4	many	TRBJ2-2	TGTGCCAGCAGTTTAGGGACAGGGGGGGTGTACACCGGGGAGCTGTTTTTT	CASSLGTGGVYTGELFF
-	TRBV20-1	many	TRBJ2-7	TGCAGTACTCACAGGAGCTCCTACGAGCAGTACTTC	CSTHRSSYEQYF
-	TRBV5-1	-	TRBJ2-2	TGCGCCAGCAGCTTGTACAGGGGGGGAACCGGGGAGCTGTTTTTT	CASSLYRGGTGELFF
TRBD2	TRBV9	many	TRBJ2-7	TGTGCCAGCAGCGAGGGACTAGCGGACCACTACGAGCAGTACTTC	CASSEGLADHYEQYF
-	TRBV18	many	TRBJ1-4	TGTGCCAGCTCACCACGGGGTAGTGGAGAAAAACTGTTTTTT	CASSPRGSGEKLFF
-	TRBV9	few	TRBJ2-7	TGTGCCAGCAGCGTAGAAGAGGCGTACGAGCAGTACTTC	CASSVEEAYEQYF
-	TRBV12-3/TRBV12-4	many	TRBJ1-1	TGTGCCAGCAGGCCGACGGTGGGGACTGAAGCTTTCTTT	CASRPTVGTEAFF
-	TRBV6-2/TRBV6-3	-	TRBJ1-1	TGTGCCAGCAGTTACGGACCCATGAACACTGAAGCTTTCTTT	CASSYGPMNTEAFF
TRBD2	TRBV4-1	-	TRBJ2-7	TGCGCCAGCAGCCAAGGATCGTTAATGCGGACTAGCGGATACGAGCAGTACTTC	CASSQGSLMRTSGYEQYF
-	TRBV7-2	many	TRBJ2-5	TGTGCCAGCAGCTTAAGCCCGGGACTGGAAGAGACCCAGTACTTC	CASSLSPGLEETQYF
-	TRBV3-1	many	TRBJ1-4	TGTGCCAGCAGCCCGACCCATGAGGCAACTAATGAAAAACTGTTTTTT	CASSPTHEATNEKLFF
-	TRBV12-3/TRBV12-4	many	TRBJ2-5	TGTGCCAGCCGCCTTAGCGGACGCGGGGTCCAAGAGACCCAGTACTTC	CASRLSGRGVQETQYF
-	TRBV20-1	many	TRBJ2-7	TGCAGTGCTAGAGATGGGGACGGCTACGAGCAGTACTTC	CSARDGDGYEQYF
-	TRBV12-3/TRBV12-4	many	TRBJ2-7	TGTGCCAGCAAAAACGGAGACTATAACTACGAGCAGTACTTC	CASKNGDYNYEQYF
-	TRBV6-1	-	TRBJ2-4	TGTGCCAGCAGCGAGAGGGGGTTATTAGCCAAAAACATTCAGTACTTC	CASSERGLLAKNIQYF
-	TRBV5-1	-	TRBJ2-1	TGCGCCAGCAGCTTGGGCCGGCTAGTCGACAATGAGCAGTTCTTC	CASSLGRLVDNEQFF
TRBD2	TRBV13	-	TRBJ2-1	TGTGCCAGCAGCTTAGTAGAGACCCTAGCGGGAGGAAGCGACAATGAGCAGTTCTTC	CASSLVETLAGGSDNEQFF
-	TRBV20-1	-	TRBJ2-5	TGCAGTGCTAGATTAAGGATACAAGAGACCCAGTACTTC	CSARLRIQETQYF
TRBD1	TRBV6-1	-	TRBJ1-5	TGTGCCAGCAGTACGACAGGGGGCAGCAATCAGCCCCAGCATTTT	CASSTTGGSNQPQHF